This record concerns one T cell receptor beta chain sequence. The specificity of this receptor is unknown. No much larger clone exists at a distance of one base, and base qualities are not known. The record originates from a study of CD8 T cells in Susac syndrome (dated 2019 in TCRdb). Some background on the complete study: The study used repertoire sequencing to test whether antigen drove CD8+ T cell activation and differentiation in Susac syndrome. CD8+ T cell repertoire clonality was compared between more than 9 healthy donors, some 14 Susac syndrome patients and 15 multiple sclerosis patients. What the work shows at the level of the full study, not this receptor alone: The number of individuals in the TCR sequencing and HLA analysis was acknowledged as relatively small.

RNA was extracted using the RNeasy kit, and about 0.45 to 1 ug of the RNA was reverse transcribed with random hexamers. The immunoSEQ multiplex PCR assay, which covers 54 Vbeta and 13 Jbeta segments, was used to amplify TCR beta CDR3 regions. To correct PCR amplification bias, a synthetic template baseline was used for both primer optimization and computational correction. In the paper's pipeline: Reads were assigned to V, D and J genes according to IMGT and analyzed in immunoSEQ Analyzer, with only productive sequences retained. Clonality was calculated as one minus the Shannon entropy normalized by log2 of the number of productive unique sequences. For each patient and control, public and private clones were evaluated among the 100 most prevalent clones. Clones were defined as Susac-specific when absent from the healthy and MS cohorts, from about a thousand published viral clones and from other ImmuneACCESS disease sequences. The public reads were run again by TCRdb, first through fastp at Q25 and then through MiXCR, and only productive beta chains were kept. Records with the same CDR3 protein are collapsed into one entry carrying the most frequent genes and DNA. These V and J calls are TCRdb output, not the study's own analysis. Across this sample there are 25,000 to 35,000 distinct CDR3 sequences, with approximately 94% seen only once. The ten largest make up 0.25% to 0.35% of the sample.

Peripheral blood CD8+ and CD4+ T cells from healthy donors, Susac syndrome patients and multiple sclerosis patients were profiled by high-throughput TCR beta sequencing. The healthy donors served as controls matched for age and sex. Bulk CD8+ and CD4+ T cells were purified by magnetic negative isolation, while CD8+ TEMRA cells were enriched using FACS. Blood was drawn into EDTA tubes, processed within 24 hours, and PBMCs were isolated by density gradient centrifugation. PBMCs intended for TCR sequencing were cryopreserved in liquid nitrogen and were subsequently thawed in a 37 degrees C water bath. The sorted or isolated CD4+, CD8+ and CD8+ TEMRA cells reached a purity of at least 90%. The sample taken for sequencing was CD8+ T cells from PBMCs. The origin of this receptor is a human donor in good health.

The base sequence is TGTGCCAGCAGCAGTCCCATTGATGATGGCTACACCTTC. The resulting protein is CASSSPIDDGYTF. The rearrangement joined TRBV12-3 or TRBV12-4 to TRBJ1-2; no D gene can be assigned with confidence. Trimming at the junction amounts to 6 bases on V and 6 bases on J, and the germline ends lie 14 bases apart. CDR3 length: 13 amino acids, cysteine to phenylalanine. This entry keeps only the CDR3 DNA: 39 bases, framed from base 1.